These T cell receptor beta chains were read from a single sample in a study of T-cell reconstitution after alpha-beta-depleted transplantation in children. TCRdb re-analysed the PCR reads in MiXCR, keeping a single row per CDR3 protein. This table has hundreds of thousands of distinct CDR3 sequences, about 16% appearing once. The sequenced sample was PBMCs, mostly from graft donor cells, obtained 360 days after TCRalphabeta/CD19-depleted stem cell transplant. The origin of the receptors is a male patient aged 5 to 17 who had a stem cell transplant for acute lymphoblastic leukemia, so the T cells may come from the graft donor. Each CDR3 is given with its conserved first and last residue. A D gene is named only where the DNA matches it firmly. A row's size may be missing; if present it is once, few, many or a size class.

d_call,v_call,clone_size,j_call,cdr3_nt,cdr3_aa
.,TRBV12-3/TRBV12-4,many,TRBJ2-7,TGTGCCAGCAGTTTAAGCCCGGGGCCCCCTTACGAGCAGTACTTC,CASSLSPGPPYEQYF
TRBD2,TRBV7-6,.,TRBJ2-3,TGTGCCAGCAGCCCTGACTACGGGGGAGGGTCAGATACGCAGTATTTT,CASSPDYGGGSDTQYF
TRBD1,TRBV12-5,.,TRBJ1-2,TGTGCTAGTGGTCGGACAGGGGGATATGGCTACACCTTC,CASGRTGGYGYTF
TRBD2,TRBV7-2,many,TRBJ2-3,TGTGCCAGCAGAAAAGCGGGAAATACGCAGTATTTT,CASRKAGNTQYF
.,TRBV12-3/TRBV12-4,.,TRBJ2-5,TGTGCCAGCAGTTTCGGGGACCGAGGAACGAAGACCCAGTACTTC,CASSFGDRGTKTQYF
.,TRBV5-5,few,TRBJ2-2,TGTGCCAGCTCAAAAAGGAGGGGGCGCCTCGGGGACACCGGGGAGCTGTTTTTT,CASSKRRGRLGDTGELFF
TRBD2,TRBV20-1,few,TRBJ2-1,TGCAGTGCTAGTAAGCGGGAGGGATCCTACAATGAGCAGTTCTTC,CSASKREGSYNEQFF
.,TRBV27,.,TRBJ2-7,TGTGCCAGCAGTTTCGAGGGTCTCTCCTACGAGCAGTACTTC,CASSFEGLSYEQYF
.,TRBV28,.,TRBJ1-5,TGTGCCAGCAGTCTAAATGCCGGGACACCTCAGCCCCAGCATTTT,CASSLNAGTPQPQHF
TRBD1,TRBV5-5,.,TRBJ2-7,TGTGCCAGCAGCTTGGTCCCGGGACAGGGGTCGGTGGCCTACGAGCAGTACTTC,CASSLVPGQGSVAYEQYF
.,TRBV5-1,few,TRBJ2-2,TGCGCCAGCAGCTCTACCGGGACTTTTAACACCGGGGAGCTGTTTTTT,CASSSTGTFNTGELFF
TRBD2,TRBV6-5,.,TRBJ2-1,TGTGCCAGCAGGAGGATACAGCGGGAGGGGCTTCACAATGAGCAGTTCTTC,CASRRIQREGLHNEQFF
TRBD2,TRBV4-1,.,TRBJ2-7,TGCGCCAGCAGCCAAGAAGGGACTAGCAATTACGAGCAGTACTTC,CASSQEGTSNYEQYF
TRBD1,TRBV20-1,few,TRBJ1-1,TGCAGTGCTAGACAGGGGGGTAATGAAGCTTTCTTT,CSARQGGNEAFF
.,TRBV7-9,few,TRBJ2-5,TGTGCCAGCAGCTTAGGCGCCCGCCCACAAGAGACCCAGTACTTC,CASSLGARPQETQYF
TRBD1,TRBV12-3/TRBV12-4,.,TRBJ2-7,TGTGCCAGCAGTGCCCGGACAGGTAACACCGAGCAGTACTTC,CASSARTGNTEQYF